This T cell receptor (beta chain) stems from a study of T cell responses to AZD1222 COVID-19 vaccine. Points from the study as a whole: Compared with day 0, the breadth and depth of the Spike-specific TCR repertoire rose significantly after two doses of AZD1222. Spike regions recognized by vaccine-associated CD4 TCRs spanned the protein, led by 160-218 and 743-854.

Data came from immunoSEQ multiplex PCR; TCRdb stores just in-frame clones and leaves some out. The repertoire holds 110,000 or so clones, with less than 95% as singletons. CDR3 length: 16 amino acids. V shed 3 bases and J shed 1 base, with 13 bases lying between them. Germline assignment: CDR1 LNHDA and CDR2 SQIVND (reference sequence). Comment on this clone: Its antigen is undetermined.

Source: peripheral blood, taken on day 0 of AZD1222 vaccination. The chain joins TRBV19 to TRBJ1-5, with D possibly TRBD1 on 5 matching bases. The clonotype was recovered from an adult in good health. The CDR3 protein is CASSIPGRQSNQPQHF. The CDR3 coding sequence is TGTGCCAGTAGTATCCCAGGGCGTCAGAGCAATCAGCCCCAGCATTTT.